The subject of this entry is one T cell receptor beta chain. Antigen unknown. PCR was performed using 60 Vbeta and 13 Jbeta primers. TCRdb's table, derived via immunoSEQ multiplex PCR, lists solely in-frame clones and lacks some. The sample lists around 100,000 clones, 55% to 80% occurring once. This sample was included in a study of cytomegalovirus exposure and HLA in healthy donors. Whole-study results and caveats: Serostatus for CMV was the only available immune exposure information.

The CDR3 contains 14 residues. With 3 bases removed from V and 0 bases from J, the gap between germline ends came to 8 bases. Per germline, CDR1 SGHTA and CDR2 FQGTGA. This chain joins TRBV7-3 and TRBJ1-1; D may be TRBD1 (5 bases). The source of this sequence is a man in his forties or fifties in good health and CMV-seronegative. The sequenced material came from PBMCs. The CDR3 coding sequence is TGTGCCAGCAGCTTTGGGGCCATGAACACTGAAGCTTTCTTT. Its translation: CASSFGAMNTEAFF.